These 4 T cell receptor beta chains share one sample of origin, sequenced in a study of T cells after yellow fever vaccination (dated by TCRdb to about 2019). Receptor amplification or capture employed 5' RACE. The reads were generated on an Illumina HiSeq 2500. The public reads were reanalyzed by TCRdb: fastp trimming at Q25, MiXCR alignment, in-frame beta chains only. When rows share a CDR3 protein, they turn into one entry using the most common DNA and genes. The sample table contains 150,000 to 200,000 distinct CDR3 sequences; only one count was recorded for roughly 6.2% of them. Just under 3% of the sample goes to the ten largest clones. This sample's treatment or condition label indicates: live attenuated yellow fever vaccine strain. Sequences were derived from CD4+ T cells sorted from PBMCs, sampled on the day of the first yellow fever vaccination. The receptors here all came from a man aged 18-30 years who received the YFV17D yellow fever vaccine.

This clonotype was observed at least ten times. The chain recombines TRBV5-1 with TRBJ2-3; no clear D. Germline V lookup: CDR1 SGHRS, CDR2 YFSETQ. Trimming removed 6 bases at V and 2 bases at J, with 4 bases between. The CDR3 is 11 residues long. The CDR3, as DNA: TGCGCCAGCACCGACACAGATACGCAGTATTTT. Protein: CASTDTDTQYF.

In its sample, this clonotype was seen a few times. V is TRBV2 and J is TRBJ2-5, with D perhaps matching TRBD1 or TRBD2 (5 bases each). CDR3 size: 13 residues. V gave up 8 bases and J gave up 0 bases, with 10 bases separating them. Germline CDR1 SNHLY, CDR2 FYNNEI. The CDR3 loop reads CASPGTDQETQYF. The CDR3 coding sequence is TGTGCCAGCCCCGGGACGGACCAAGAGACCCAGTACTTC.

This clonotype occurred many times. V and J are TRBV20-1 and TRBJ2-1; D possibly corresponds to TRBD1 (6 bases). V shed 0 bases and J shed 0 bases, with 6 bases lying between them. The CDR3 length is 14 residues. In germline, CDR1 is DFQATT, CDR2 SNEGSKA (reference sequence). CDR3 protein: CSAREQGSYNEQFF. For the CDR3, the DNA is TGCAGTGCTAGAGAACAGGGCTCCTACAATGAGCAGTTCTTC.

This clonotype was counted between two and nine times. CDR3 DNA sequence: TGCCACACGGGGGCCAAGGGCTACGAGCAGTACTTC. Translated, it gives CHTGAKGYEQYF. The rearrangement uses TRBV29-1 and TRBJ2-7; D tentatively fits TRBD1 or TRBD2 (6 bases each). The length of the CDR3 is 12 residues. CDR1 is SQVTM and CDR2 is ANQGSEA in the germline V gene.